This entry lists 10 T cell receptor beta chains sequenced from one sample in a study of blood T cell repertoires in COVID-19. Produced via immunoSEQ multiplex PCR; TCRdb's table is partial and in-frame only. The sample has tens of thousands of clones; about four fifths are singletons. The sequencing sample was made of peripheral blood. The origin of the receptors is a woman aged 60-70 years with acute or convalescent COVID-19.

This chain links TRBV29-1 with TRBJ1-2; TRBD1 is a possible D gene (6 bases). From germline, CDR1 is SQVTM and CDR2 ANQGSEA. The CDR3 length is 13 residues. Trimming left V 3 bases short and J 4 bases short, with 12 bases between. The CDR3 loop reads CSVDRGPTYGYTF. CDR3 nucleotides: TGCAGCGTTGACAGGGGACCTACCTATGGCTACACCTTC. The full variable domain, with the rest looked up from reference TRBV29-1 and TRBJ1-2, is SAVISQKPSRDICQRGTSLTIQCQVDSQVTMMFWYRQQPGQSLTLIATANQGSEATYESGFVIDKFPISRPNLTFSTLTVSNMSPEDSSIYLCSVDRGPTYGYTFGSGTRLTVV.

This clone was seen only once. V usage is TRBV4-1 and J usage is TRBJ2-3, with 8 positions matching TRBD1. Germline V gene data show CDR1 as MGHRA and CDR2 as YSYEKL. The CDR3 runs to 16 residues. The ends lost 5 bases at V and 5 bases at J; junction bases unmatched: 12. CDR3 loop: CASSYTGGQGGDTQYF. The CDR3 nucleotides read TGCGCCAGCAGCTATACCGGAGGACAGGGTGGAGATACGCAGTATTTT.

As DNA, the CDR3 is TGTGCCAGCAGCAACGGACAGGGAAACTCACCCCTCCACTTT. The encoded protein is CASSNGQGNSPLHF. The rearrangement uses TRBV11-3 and TRBJ1-6; TRBD1 aligns across 8 bases. CDR3 length: 14 residues. CDR1 and CDR2 (germline): SGHNT, YENEEA. V lost 5 bases, J lost 10 bases, and 7 bases stayed unmatched.

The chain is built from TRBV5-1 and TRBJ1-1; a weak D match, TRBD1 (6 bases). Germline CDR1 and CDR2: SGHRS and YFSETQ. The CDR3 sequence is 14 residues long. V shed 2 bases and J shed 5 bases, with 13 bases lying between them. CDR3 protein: CASSFGGLGTEAFF. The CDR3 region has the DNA TGCGCCAGCAGCTTCGGGGGGCTAGGGACTGAAGCTTTCTTT.

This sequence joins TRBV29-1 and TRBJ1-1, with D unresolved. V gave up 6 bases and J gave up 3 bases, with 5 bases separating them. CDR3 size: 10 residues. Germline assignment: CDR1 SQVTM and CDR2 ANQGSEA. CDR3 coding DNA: TGCAGCGTCGAGGACACTGAAGCTTTCTTT. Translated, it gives CSVEDTEAFF. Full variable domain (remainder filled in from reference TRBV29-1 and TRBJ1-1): SAVISQKPSRDICQRGTSLTIQCQVDSQVTMMFWYRQQPGQSLTLIATANQGSEATYESGFVIDKFPISRPNLTFSTLTVSNMSPEDSSIYLCSVEDTEAFFGQGTRLTVV.

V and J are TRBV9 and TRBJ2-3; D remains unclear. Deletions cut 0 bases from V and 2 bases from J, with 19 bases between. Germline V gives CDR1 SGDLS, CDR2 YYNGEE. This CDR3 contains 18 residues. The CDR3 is CASSVALEVVEVTDTQYF. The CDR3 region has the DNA TGTGCCAGCAGCGTAGCCCTCGAGGTTGTGGAAGTCACAGATACGCAGTATTTT.

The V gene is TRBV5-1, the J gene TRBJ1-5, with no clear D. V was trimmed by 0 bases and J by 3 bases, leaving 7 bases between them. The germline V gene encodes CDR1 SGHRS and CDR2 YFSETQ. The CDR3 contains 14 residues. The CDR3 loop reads CASSLGGLNQPQHF. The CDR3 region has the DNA TGCGCCAGCAGCTTGGGAGGGCTCAATCAGCCCCAGCATTTT.

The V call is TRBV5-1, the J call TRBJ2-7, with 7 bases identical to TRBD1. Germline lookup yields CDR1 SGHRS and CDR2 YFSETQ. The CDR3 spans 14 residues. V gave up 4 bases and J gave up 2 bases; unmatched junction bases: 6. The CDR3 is CASSRSGQTYEQYF. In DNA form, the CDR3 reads TGCGCCAGCAGCCGATCGGGACAGACCTACGAGCAGTACTTC.

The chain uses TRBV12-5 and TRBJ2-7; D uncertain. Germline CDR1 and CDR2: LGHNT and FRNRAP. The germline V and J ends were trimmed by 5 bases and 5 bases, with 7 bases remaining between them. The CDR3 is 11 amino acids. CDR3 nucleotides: TGTGCTAGTGGTCCTGGAGACGAGCAGTACTTC. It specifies CASGPGDEQYF.

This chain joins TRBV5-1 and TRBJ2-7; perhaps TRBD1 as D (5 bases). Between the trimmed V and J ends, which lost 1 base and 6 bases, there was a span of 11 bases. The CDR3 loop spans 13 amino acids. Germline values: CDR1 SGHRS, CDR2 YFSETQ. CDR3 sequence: CASSLTGPSEQYF. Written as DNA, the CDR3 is TGCGCCAGCAGCTTGACAGGCCCGAGCGAGCAGTACTTC.